A single sample gave rise to the 22 T cell receptor beta chains below, sequenced in a study of CD8 T cells in ankylosing spondylitis (dated by TCRdb to 2016 to 2017). The receptor library was made with 5' RACE. The sequencer was an Illumina HiSeq 2500. TCRdb trimmed public reads at Q25 via fastp, called clones via MiXCR and kept in-frame beta chains. Each CDR3 protein appears once, grouped with its most common genes and DNA. A total of a few hundred thousand distinct CDR3 sequences appear in this sample, 20% to 25% of them only once. Together, the top ten hold about 16% of the sample. No antigen has been identified for these receptors. General findings and caveats noted by the study authors: Blood from ankylosing spondylitis patients appeared to be characterized by a TCR beta motif composed of 7 to 9 highly homologous amino acid variants.

The sequencing input was blood, either unsorted or a sorted T cell fraction (not recorded which). Every receptor here comes from a male donor with ankylosing spondylitis.

This chain links TRBV6-1 with TRBJ1-5; D unresolved. Germline V gene lookup returns CDR1 MNHNS and CDR2 SASEGT. V was trimmed by 6 bases and J by 1 base, leaving 16 bases between them. This CDR3 has 16 amino acids. The CDR3 DNA is TGTGCCAGCAGCTCCGCCTCTCTGGGGAGCAATCAGCCCCAGCATTTT. It codes for CASSSASLGSNQPQHF.

The V and J genes are TRBV29-1 and TRBJ1-1; a possible D gene is TRBD1 (6 bases). V lost 6 bases and J lost 8, with 22 bases in between. The CDR3 runs to 14 residues. Germline lookup yields CDR1 SQVTM and CDR2 ANQGSEA. The chain's CDR3 is CSVHKQQGGYEAFF. The CDR3 bases are TGCAGCGTACATAAGCAACAGGGAGGATACGAAGCTTTCTTT. The whole variable domain, filled in from reference TRBV29-1 and TRBJ1-1, reads SAVISQKPSRDICQRGTSLTIQCQVDSQVTMMFWYRQQPGQSLTLIATANQGSEATYESGFVIDKFPISRPNLTFSTLTVSNMSPEDSSIYLCSVHKQQGGYEAFFGQGTRLTVV.

The sample holds a few counts of this clonotype. The chain uses TRBV15 and TRBJ1-2; D is unresolved. This CDR3 contains 13 residues. Germline V lookup: CDR1 LNHNV, CDR2 YYDKDF (reference sequence). V was shortened by 0 bases and J by 5 bases, with 7 bases between the two germline ends. The CDR3: CATSRERIYGYTF. The DNA for the CDR3 is TGTGCCACCAGCAGAGAGAGAATTTATGGCTACACCTTC.

This clonotype was observed many times. V is TRBV12-3 or TRBV12-4 and J is TRBJ2-7, with D possibly called TRBD1 or TRBD2 (5 bases each). The CDR3 has 14 amino acids. The V end was cut by 6 bases, the J end by 5 bases, with 17 bases between. CDR3 bases: TGTGCCAGCAGGCCGGGGCGGATGTCCGACGAGCAGTACTTC. Encoded protein: CASRPGRMSDEQYF.

The J gene is TRBJ1-5, the V gene TRBV12-3 or TRBV12-4, with D possibly being TRBD1 (6 bases). The V and J ends lost 3 bases and 8 bases respectively, with 17 bases between them. The CDR3 is 15 residues long. The CDR3 DNA follows: TGTGCCAGCAGTTTGGGGGGGGCCAATTGGGAGCCCCAGCATTTT. It translates to CASSLGGANWEPQHF.

Only a few counts were recorded for this clonotype. The V call is TRBV7-3, the J call TRBJ2-5; TRBD1 or TRBD2 may be the D gene (5 bases each). Per the germline V gene, CDR1 is SGHTA and CDR2 is FQGTGA. V lost 0 bases, J lost 5 bases, and 7 bases lay in between. This CDR3 contains 13 residues. CDR3 sequence: CASSLTGTETQYF. The CDR3 region has the DNA TGTGCCAGCAGCTTAACAGGGACGGAGACCCAGTACTTC. The variable domain in full, completed from reference TRBV7-3 and TRBJ2-5, reads GAGVSQTPSNKVTEKGKYVELRCDPISGHTALYWYRQSLGQGPEFLIYFQGTGAADDSGLPNDRFFAVRPEGSVSTLKIQRTERGDSAVYLCASSLTGTETQYFGPGTRLLVL.

The gene calls are TRBV5-1 and TRBJ2-7; 8 nucleotides align to TRBD1. CDR3 size: 16 residues. The germline V gene encodes CDR1 SGHRS and CDR2 YFSETQ. J lost 2 bases, V lost 7 bases, and 14 bases had no gene match. Written as DNA, the CDR3 is TGCGCCAGCTCATCGCCAGGGGGCTTCGATACCTACGAGCAGTACTTC. It specifies CASSSPGGFDTYEQYF.

The chain is built from TRBV12-3 or TRBV12-4 and TRBJ2-6, with 7 bases fitting TRBD2. The V and J ends lost 7 bases and 0 bases, in that order; junction bases with no gene match: 9. The CDR3 has 17 residues. The CDR3 DNA reads TGTGCCAGCACCCCGCGGGGGAGGCGCTCTGGGGCCAACGTCCTGACTTTC. Translated: CASTPRGRRSGANVLTF.

This clonotype was picked up one time. CDR3 coding DNA: TGTGCCAGCAGTTACAGGACAGGGACTCAGAATCAGCCCCAGCATTTT. Protein sequence: CASSYRTGTQNQPQHF. This chain joins TRBV6-2 or TRBV6-3 and TRBJ1-5; 8 bases are shared with TRBD1. CDR1 and CDR2 from the germline V gene are MNHEY and SVGEGT. The V gene end was trimmed by 2 bases and the J gene end by 4 bases; junction bases not matched to a gene: 7. The CDR3 loop spans 16 amino acids.

The DNA for the CDR3 is TGCAGTGCTAGTAGCCGGAGCGGGAGGGCCAGGGAGACCCAGTACTTC. Protein product: CSASSRSGRARETQYF. This chain links TRBV20-1 with TRBJ2-5, with 10 bases fitting TRBD2. CDR3 length: 16 amino acids. V shed 3 bases and J 5 bases; nucleotides not matched to a gene: 12. Germline CDR1 DFQATT, CDR2 SNEGSKA (reference sequence).

CDR3 DNA: TGCGCCAGCAGCTTGGGGCTCCGGGGACAGTACGAGCAGTACTTC. Amino acid sequence: CASSLGLRGQYEQYF. This chain connects TRBV5-1 to TRBJ2-7, with 7 positions matching TRBD1. The junction had 7 bases not matched to a gene; V was cut back by 0 bases and J by 4 bases. The CDR3 is 15 residues long. In germline, CDR1 is SGHRS, CDR2 YFSETQ.

This clonotype was seen more than once but under ten times. The chain combines TRBV5-1 with TRBJ2-7; tentatively, D is TRBD2 (7 bases). V lost 1 base and J lost 2, with 13 bases in between. The CDR3 is 15 residues long. Germline V gene lookup returns CDR1 SGHRS and CDR2 YFSETQ. The CDR3 loop reads CASSLTAGATYEQYF. In DNA, the CDR3 is TGCGCCAGCAGCTTGACGGCGGGGGCCACCTACGAGCAGTACTTC.

This clonotype has only a few counts. J is TRBJ2-1 and V is TRBV27; the match to TRBD2 covers 15 bases. Germline CDR1 MNHEY, CDR2 SMNVEV (reference sequence). This CDR3 contains 15 residues. V shed 7 bases and J 7 bases; nucleotides not matched to a gene: 5. The CDR3 nucleotides read TGTGCCAGCACCGGGACTAGCGGGAGGTTAAATGAGCAGTTCTTC. Protein sequence: CASTGTSGRLNEQFF.

The chain couples TRBV5-1 to TRBJ2-3; 8 nucleotides agree with TRBD2. The CDR3 has 15 residues. Per the germline V gene, CDR1 is SGHRS and CDR2 is YFSETQ. The junction had 9 bases not matched to a gene; V was cut back by 3 bases and J by 6 bases. The CDR3 reads CASSSGAGGLDTQYF. Here the CDR3 DNA reads TGCGCCAGCAGCTCCGGGGCGGGAGGTTTGGATACGCAGTATTTT.

The CDR3 sequence: CASSRGLDLYEQYF. As DNA, the CDR3 is TGTGCCAGCAGCCGCGGACTGGATCTCTACGAGCAGTACTTC. V is TRBV12-3 or TRBV12-4 and J is TRBJ2-7, with D possibly being TRBD2 (5 bases). V shed 6 bases and J shed 3 bases, with 15 bases lying between them. The CDR3 is made up of 14 amino acids.

This clonotype was observed once. The rearrangement links TRBV12-3 or TRBV12-4 to TRBJ1-1; TRBD1 is a possible D gene (6 bases). The length of the CDR3 is 15 residues. The V and J ends lost 3 bases and 5 bases respectively, with 16 bases between them. Here the CDR3 DNA reads TGTGCCAGCAGTTTCTTGGTAGGGGGTAGGACTGAAGCTTTCTTT. Encoded protein: CASSFLVGGRTEAFF.

This clonotype was observed a handful of times. The rearrangement uses TRBV12-3 or TRBV12-4 and TRBJ2-7, with D maybe TRBD1 (6 bases). V lost 8 bases and J lost 2, with 10 bases in between. The CDR3 consists of 12 residues. CDR3 in amino acids: CASSGETYEQYF. CDR3 sequence (DNA): TGTGCCAGCTCAGGGGAGACCTACGAGCAGTACTTC.

V gene TRBV9 combines with J gene TRBJ2-1; D remains ambiguous. CDR1 is SGDLS and CDR2 is YYNGEE in the germline V gene. This CDR3 comprises 13 residues. Trimming took 0 bases from V and 9 from J, leaving 10 bases between them. CDR3 residues: CASSVDGFGEQFF. The CDR3 DNA follows: TGTGCCAGCAGCGTAGACGGGTTTGGTGAGCAGTTCTTC.

This clonotype was seen a few times. V is TRBV24-1 and J is TRBJ2-1; 8 nucleotides match TRBD1. Trimming cost V 0 bases and J 4 bases; bases outside gene matches: 7. Germline V CDR1 and CDR2: KGHDR, SFDVKD. The CDR3 runs 17 residues. CDR3 sequence (DNA): TGTGCCACCAGTGATTTGAGCCCTGGACAGGGATACAATGAGCAGTTCTTC. This translates into CATSDLSPGQGYNEQFF.

This clonotype has a handful of counts. This rearrangement joins TRBV7-2 to TRBJ2-7, with TRBD1 matching over 8 bases. CDR1 is SGHTA and CDR2 is FQGNSA in the germline V gene. The V gene end was trimmed by 6 bases and the J gene end by 7 bases; junction bases not matched to a gene: 17. The CDR3 covers 16 residues. The CDR3 here is CASSKQTGDVGREQYF. The CDR3 DNA follows: TGTGCCAGCAGTAAACAGACAGGGGATGTGGGGAGGGAGCAGTACTTC. Complete variable domain (other parts from reference TRBV7-2 and TRBJ2-7): GAGVSQSPSNKVTEKGKDVELRCDPISGHTALYWYRQSLGQGLEFLIYFQGNSAPDKSGLPSDRFSAERTGGSVSTLTIQRTQQEDSAVYLCASSKQTGDVGREQYFGPGTRLTVT.

The V and J genes are TRBV7-9 and TRBJ2-1; the D gene is possibly TRBD2 (6 bases). The CDR3 covers 15 residues. Trimming took 5 bases from V and 3 from J, leaving 14 bases between them. CDR1 SEHNR and CDR2 FQNEAQ come from the germline V gene (reference sequence). The CDR3 coding sequence is TGTGCCAGCAGCCCTCGGGGTAGCGGCTACAATGAGCAGTTCTTC. Translation: CASSPRGSGYNEQFF.

This clonotype was observed a few times. The chain couples TRBV9 to TRBJ1-3; D is perhaps TRBD1 (6 bases). V was cut by 2 bases and J by 5 bases, with 17 bases left in between. Germline loops: CDR1 SGDLS, CDR2 YYNGEE. This CDR3 spans 16 amino acids. DNA for the CDR3: TGTGCCAGCAGCGTCGCTGCCGGGACACGGAGAAACACCATATATTTT. Protein: CASSVAAGTRRNTIYF.